The source of this T cell receptor beta chain is a study of blood T cells in healthy people across ages. General study results and limits: Older age went with lower TCR beta diversity per million T cells, in a roughly linear way.

Germline values: CDR1 DFQATT, CDR2 SNEGSKA (reference sequence). V lost 2 bases and J 2 bases, leaving 9 bases between the germline ends. This CDR3 region has 13 residues. Combining a sample-barcoded 5' primer with a J-beta primer mix, a second PCR ran for about 6 to 11 cycles. TCRdb passed the 5' RACE reads through MiXCR, listing each CDR3 protein once. Among under 1,000,000 distinct CDR3 sequences listed, 46% were seen once. Notes on this clonotype: Its antigen remains unknown.

The V and J genes are TRBV20-1 and TRBJ2-5; D not resolved. The sequence came from a man aged 80 or over in good health. Sample: blood. The CDR3 region is CSARPLSQETQYF. CDR3 sequence (DNA): TGCAGTGCTAGACCCCTGAGTCAAGAGACCCAGTACTTC.